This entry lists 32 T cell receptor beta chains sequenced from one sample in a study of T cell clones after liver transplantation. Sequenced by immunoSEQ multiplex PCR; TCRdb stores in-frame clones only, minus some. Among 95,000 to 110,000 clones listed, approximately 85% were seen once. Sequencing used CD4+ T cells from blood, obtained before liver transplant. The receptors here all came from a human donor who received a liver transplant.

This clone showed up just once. CDR3 in DNA: TGTGCCAGCAGCCAGGTCGTTGGTGCGCCTGAAGCTTTCTTT. Its protein product is CASSQVVGAPEAFF. The chain is built from TRBV4-2 and TRBJ1-1; D is unclear. This CDR3 is 14 amino acids long. Trimming pared 3 bases from V and 6 bases from J, leaving 14 bases between. Germline lookup yields CDR1 LGHNA and CDR2 YNFKEQ.

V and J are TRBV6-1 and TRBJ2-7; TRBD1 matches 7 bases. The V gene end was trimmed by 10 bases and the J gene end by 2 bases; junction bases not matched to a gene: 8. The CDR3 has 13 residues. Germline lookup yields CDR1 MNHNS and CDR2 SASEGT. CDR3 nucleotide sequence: TGTGCCACTGACGTCGGGACAGCCTACGAGCAGTACTTC. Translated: CATDVGTAYEQYF.

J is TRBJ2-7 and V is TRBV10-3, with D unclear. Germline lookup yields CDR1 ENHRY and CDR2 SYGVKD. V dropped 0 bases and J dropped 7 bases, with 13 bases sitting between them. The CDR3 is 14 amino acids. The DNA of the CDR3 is TGTGCCATCAGTGAGTCTCCTGGATTGGGGGAGCAGTACTTC. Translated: CAISESPGLGEQYF.

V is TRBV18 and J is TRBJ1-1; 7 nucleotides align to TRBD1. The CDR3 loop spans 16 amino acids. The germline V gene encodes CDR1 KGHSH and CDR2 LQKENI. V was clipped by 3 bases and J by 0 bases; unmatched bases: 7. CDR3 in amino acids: CASSPSEGAVNTEAFF. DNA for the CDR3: TGTGCCAGCTCACCCTCGGAGGGGGCGGTGAACACTGAAGCTTTCTTT.

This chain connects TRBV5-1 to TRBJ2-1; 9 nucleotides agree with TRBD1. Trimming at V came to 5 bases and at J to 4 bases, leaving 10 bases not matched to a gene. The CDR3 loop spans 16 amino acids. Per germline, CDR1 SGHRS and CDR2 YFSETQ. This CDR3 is CASSNTGTGPYNEQFF. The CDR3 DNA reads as TGCGCCAGCAGTAATACCGGGACAGGGCCATACAATGAGCAGTTCTTC.

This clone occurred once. The CDR3: CASSLDRGEAKPNYGYTF. CDR3 in DNA: TGTGCCAGCAGCCTTGACAGGGGAGAGGCAAAACCTAACTATGGCTACACCTTC. The gene calls are TRBV4-2 and TRBJ1-2; 8 positions match TRBD1. CDR3 length: 18 amino acids. V was pared by 4 bases and J by 0 bases, with 13 bases of the junction left unmatched. The germline gives CDR1 LGHNA, CDR2 YNFKEQ.

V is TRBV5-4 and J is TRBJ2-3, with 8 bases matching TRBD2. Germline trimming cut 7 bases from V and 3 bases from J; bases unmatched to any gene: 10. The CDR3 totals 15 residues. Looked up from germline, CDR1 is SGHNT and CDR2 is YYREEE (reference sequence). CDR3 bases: TGTGCCAGCCGAGGGTTCGGCGGGAGGACAGATACGCAGTATTTT. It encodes CASRGFGGRTDTQYF.

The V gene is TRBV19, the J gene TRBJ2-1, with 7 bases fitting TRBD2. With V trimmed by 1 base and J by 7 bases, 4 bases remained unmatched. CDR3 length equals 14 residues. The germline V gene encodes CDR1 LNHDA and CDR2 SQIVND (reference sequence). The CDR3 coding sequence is TGTGCCAGTAGTATAGCGGCCGGGAGGAATGAGCAGTTCTTC. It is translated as CASSIAAGRNEQFF.

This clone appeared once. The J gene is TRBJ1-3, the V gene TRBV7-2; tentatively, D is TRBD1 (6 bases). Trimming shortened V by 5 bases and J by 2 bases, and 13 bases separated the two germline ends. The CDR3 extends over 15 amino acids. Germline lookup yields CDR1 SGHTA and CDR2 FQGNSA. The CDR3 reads CASSHIQGAGNTIYF. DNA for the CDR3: TGTGCCAGCAGCCACATACAGGGTGCTGGAAACACCATATATTTT.

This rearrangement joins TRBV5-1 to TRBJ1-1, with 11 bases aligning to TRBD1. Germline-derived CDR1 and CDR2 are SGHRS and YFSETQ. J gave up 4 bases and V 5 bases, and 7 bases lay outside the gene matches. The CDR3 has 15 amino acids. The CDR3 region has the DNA TGCGCCAGCAGTTCCGGGACAGGGGGAGTCACTGAAGCTTTCTTT. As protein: CASSSGTGGVTEAFF.

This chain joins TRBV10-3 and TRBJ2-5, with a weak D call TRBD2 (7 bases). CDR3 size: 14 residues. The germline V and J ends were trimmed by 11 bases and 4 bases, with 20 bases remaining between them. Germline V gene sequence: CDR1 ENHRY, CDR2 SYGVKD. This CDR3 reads CASRRGASGETQYF. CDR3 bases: TGTGCCTCCCGTCGGGGGGCATCGGGAGAGACCCAGTACTTC.

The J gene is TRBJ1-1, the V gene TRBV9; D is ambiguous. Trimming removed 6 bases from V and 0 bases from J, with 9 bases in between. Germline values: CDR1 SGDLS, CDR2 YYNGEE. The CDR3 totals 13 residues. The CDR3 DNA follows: TGTGCCAGCACCGGGCATCTGAACACTGAAGCTTTCTTT. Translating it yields CASTGHLNTEAFF.

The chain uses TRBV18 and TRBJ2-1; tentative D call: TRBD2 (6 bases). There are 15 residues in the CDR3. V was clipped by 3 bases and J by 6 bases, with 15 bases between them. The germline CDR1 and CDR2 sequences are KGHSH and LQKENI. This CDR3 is CASSPTRTRGNEQFF. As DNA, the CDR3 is TGTGCCAGCTCACCGACTAGGACCCGAGGCAATGAGCAGTTCTTC.

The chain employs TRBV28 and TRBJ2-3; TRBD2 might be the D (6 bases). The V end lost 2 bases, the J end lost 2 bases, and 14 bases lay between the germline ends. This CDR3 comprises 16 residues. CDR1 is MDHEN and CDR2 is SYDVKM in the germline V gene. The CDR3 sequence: CASSLKGGSSTDTQYF. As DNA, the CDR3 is TGTGCCAGCAGTTTAAAGGGAGGATCGTCCACAGATACGCAGTATTTT.

CDR3 sequence reads: CASSLTSGAGNQPQHF. The CDR3 DNA follows: TGTGCCAGCAGCTTAACGTCCGGGGCCGGCAATCAGCCCCAGCATTTT. The chain combines TRBV7-9 with TRBJ1-5; D possibly corresponds to TRBD1 (5 bases). Looked up from germline, CDR1 is SEHNR and CDR2 is FQNEAQ (reference sequence). This CDR3 is 16 amino acids long. The V and J ends lost 2 bases and 2 bases respectively, with 13 bases between them.

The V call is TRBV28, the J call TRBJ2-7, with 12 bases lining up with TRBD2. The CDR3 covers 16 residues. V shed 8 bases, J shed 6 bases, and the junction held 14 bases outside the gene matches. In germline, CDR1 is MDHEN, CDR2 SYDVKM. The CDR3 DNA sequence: TGTGCCAGCCGTCCCGTAACTAGCGGGAGGAGACCCGAGCAGTACTTC. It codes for CASRPVTSGRRPEQYF.

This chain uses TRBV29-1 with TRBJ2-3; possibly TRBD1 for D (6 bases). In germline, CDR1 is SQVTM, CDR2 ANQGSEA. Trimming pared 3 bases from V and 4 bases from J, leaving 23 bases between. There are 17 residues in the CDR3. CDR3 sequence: CSVESDQGMFVADTQYF. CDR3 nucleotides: TGCAGCGTTGAGTCCGACCAGGGGATGTTTGTGGCAGATACGCAGTATTTT.

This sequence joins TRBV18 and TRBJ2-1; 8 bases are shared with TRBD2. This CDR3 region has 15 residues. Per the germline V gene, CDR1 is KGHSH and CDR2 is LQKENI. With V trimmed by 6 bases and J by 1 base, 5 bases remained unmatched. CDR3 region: CASSPTSGSYNEQFF. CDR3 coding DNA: TGTGCCAGCTCGCCTACTAGCGGTTCCTACAATGAGCAGTTCTTC. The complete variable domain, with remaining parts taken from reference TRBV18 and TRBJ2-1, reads NAGVMQNPRHLVRRRGQEARLRCSPMKGHSHVYWYRQLPEEGLKFMVYLQKENIIDESGMPKERFSAEFPKEGPSILRIQQVVRGDSAAYFCASSPTSGSYNEQFFGPGTRLTVL.

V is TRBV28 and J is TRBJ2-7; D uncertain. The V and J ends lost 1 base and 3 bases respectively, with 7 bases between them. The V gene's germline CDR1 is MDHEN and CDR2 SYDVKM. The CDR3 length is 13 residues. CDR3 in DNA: TGTGCCAGCAGTTTATCAACAGTCTACGAGCAGTACTTC. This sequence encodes CASSLSTVYEQYF.

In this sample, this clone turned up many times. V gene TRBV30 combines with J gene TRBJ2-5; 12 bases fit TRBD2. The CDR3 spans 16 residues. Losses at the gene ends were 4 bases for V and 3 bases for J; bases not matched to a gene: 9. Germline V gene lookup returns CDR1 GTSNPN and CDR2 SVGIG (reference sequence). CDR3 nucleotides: TGTGCCTGGAAAGCGGCTAGCGGGAGGGCCGAAGAGACCCAGTACTTC. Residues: CAWKAASGRAEETQYF. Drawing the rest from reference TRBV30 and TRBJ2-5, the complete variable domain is SQTIHQWPATLVQPVGSPLSLECTVEGTSNPNLYWYRQAAGRGLQLLFYSVGIGQISSEVPQNLSASRPQDRQFILSSKKLLLSDSGFYLCAWKAASGRAEETQYFGPGTRLLVL.

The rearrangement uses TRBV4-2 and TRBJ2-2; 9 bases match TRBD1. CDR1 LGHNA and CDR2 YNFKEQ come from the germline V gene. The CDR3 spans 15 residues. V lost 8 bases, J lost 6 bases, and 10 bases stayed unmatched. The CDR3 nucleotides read TGTGCCAGCCGACGGATACAGGGGGCCGCCGGGGAGCTGTTTTTT. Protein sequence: CASRRIQGAAGELFF.

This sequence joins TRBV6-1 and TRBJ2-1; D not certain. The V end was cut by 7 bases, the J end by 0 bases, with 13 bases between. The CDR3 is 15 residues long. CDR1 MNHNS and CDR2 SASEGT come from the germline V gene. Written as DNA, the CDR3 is TGTGCCAGCACCATAAGGTCTGGCTCCTACAATGAGCAGTTCTTC. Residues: CASTIRSGSYNEQFF.

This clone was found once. DNA of the CDR3: TGTGCCAGCAGCGGTGCTGTGCGCGATACGCAGTATTTT. Its translation is CASSGAVRDTQYF. The chain combines TRBV5-8 with TRBJ2-3; D uncertain. The germline CDR1 and CDR2 sequences are SGHTS and YDEGEE. V was pared by 4 bases and J by 6 bases, with 12 bases between. CDR3 size: 13 residues.

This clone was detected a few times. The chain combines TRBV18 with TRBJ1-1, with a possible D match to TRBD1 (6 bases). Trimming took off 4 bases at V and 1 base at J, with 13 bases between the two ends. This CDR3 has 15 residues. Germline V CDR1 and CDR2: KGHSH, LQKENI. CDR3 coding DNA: TGTGCCAGCTCACTTACGACAGGACCGAACACTGAAGCTTTCTTT. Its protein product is CASSLTTGPNTEAFF. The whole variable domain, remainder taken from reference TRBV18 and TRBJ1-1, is NAGVMQNPRHLVRRRGQEARLRCSPMKGHSHVYWYRQLPEEGLKFMVYLQKENIIDESGMPKERFSAEFPKEGPSILRIQQVVRGDSAAYFCASSLTTGPNTEAFFGQGTRLTVV.

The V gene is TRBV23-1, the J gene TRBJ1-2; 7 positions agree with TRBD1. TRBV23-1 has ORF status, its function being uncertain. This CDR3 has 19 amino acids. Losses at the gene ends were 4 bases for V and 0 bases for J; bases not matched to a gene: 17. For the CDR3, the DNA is TGCGCCAGCAGTCCCCCCGGACAGGCCCCCAGCAGGGCTAACTATGGCTACACCTTC. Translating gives CASSPPGQAPSRANYGYTF.

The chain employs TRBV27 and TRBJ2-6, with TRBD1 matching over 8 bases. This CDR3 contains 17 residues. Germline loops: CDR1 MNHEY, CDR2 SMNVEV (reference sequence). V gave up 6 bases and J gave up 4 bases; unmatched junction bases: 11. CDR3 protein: CASSETGVPFGANVLTF. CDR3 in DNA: TGTGCCAGCAGCGAGACAGGGGTCCCCTTCGGGGCCAACGTCCTGACTTTC.

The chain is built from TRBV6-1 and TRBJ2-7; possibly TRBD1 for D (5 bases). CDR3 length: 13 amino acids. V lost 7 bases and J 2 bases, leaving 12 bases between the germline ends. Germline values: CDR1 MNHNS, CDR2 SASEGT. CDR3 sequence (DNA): TGTGCCAGCACATTAGGGGCCCCCTACGAGCAGTACTTC. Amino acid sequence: CASTLGAPYEQYF.

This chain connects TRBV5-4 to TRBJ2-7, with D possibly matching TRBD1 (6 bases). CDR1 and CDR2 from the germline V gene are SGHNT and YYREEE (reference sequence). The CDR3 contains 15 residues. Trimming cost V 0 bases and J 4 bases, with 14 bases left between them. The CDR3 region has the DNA TGTGCCAGCAGCTTGGGGGGCAGGGGAAGTTACGAGCAGTACTTC. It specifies CASSLGGRGSYEQYF.

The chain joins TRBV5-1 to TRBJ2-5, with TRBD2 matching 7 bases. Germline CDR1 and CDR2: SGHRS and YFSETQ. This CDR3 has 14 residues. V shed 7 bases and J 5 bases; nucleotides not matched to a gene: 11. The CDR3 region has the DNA TGCGCCAGCGCCCGGAGCGGGACCCAGGAGACCCAGTACTTC. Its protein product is CASARSGTQETQYF.

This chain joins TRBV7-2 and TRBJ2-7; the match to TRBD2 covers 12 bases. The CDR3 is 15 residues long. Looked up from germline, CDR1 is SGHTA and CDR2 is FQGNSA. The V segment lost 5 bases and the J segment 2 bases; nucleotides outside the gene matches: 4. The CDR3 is CASSAGLAGPYEQYF. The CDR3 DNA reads TGTGCCAGCAGCGCTGGACTAGCGGGGCCCTACGAGCAGTACTTC.

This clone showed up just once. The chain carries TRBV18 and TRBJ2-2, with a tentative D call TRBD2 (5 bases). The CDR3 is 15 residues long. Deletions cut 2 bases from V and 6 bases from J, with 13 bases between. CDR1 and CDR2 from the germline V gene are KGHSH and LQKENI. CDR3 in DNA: TGTGCCAGCTCACCAATGGGCGGTAGCGCCGGGGAGCTGTTTTTT. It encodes CASSPMGGSAGELFF.

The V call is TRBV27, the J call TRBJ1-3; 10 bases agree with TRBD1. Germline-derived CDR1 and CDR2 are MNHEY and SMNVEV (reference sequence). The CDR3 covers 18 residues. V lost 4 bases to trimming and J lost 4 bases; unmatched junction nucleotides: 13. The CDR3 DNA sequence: TGTGCCAGCAGTTCGTTCTTCGACAGGGGGCCGGAGGGAAACACCATATATTTT. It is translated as CASSSFFDRGPEGNTIYF.